A selection of T cell receptor beta chains follows, all from one sample in a study of early T cells in non-severe SARS-CoV-2 infection. TCRdb re-called the 5' RACE reads with MiXCR, one entry per CDR3 protein. Of some 80,000 distinct CDR3 sequences in the sample, about 12% were seen once. The specimen sequenced was whole blood. The receptor source for this set is an adult who was a healthcare worker with PCR-confirmed SARS-CoV-2 infection or an uninfected control (not recorded which). Both conserved end residues are part of each CDR3. D genes are given only for firm matches. Clone size is not always given. Where it is, it says once, few, many or a class for expanded clones.

CDR3 protein,CDR3 DNA,J gene,clone size,D gene,V gene
CASSIDSGPGEQYF,TGTGCCAGTAGTATTGATAGCGGCCCCGGCGAGCAGTACTTC,TRBJ2-7,-,-,TRBV19
CASSRTSGRFSYNEQFF,TGTGCCAGCAGCAGGACTAGCGGGAGGTTCTCCTACAATGAGCAGTTCTTC,TRBJ2-1,many,TRBD2,TRBV6-2/TRBV6-3
CASSLTSGRITDTQYF,TGCGCCAGCAGCTTAACGAGCGGGAGGATAACAGATACGCAGTATTTT,TRBJ2-3,-,TRBD2,TRBV5-1
CASSDQGTDTQYF,TGTGCCAGCAGTGACCAGGGCACAGATACGCAGTATTTT,TRBJ2-3,many,-,TRBV6-1
CASSFRTGHGYTF,TGTGCCAGCAGTTTCCGGACAGGGCATGGCTACACCTTC,TRBJ1-2,many,TRBD1,TRBV12-3/TRBV12-4
CSARPDANTEAFF,TGCAGTGCTAGACCAGACGCCAACACTGAAGCTTTCTTT,TRBJ1-1,-,-,TRBV20-1
CASSLGLAGSYTDTQYF,TGCGCCAGCAGCTTGGGACTAGCGGGTTCTTACACAGATACGCAGTATTTT,TRBJ2-3,once,TRBD2,TRBV5-1
CASSWDVRNTEAFF,TGTGCCAGCAGCTGGGACGTCAGGAACACTGAAGCTTTCTTT,TRBJ1-1,few,-,TRBV5-5
CASSLDRDNPPLHF,TGTGCCAGCAGCTTGGACAGGGATAACCCACCCCTCCACTTT,TRBJ1-6,-,TRBD1,TRBV7-9
CASSMGFGSPLHF,TGTGCCAGTAGTATGGGTTTTGGTTCACCCCTCCACTTT,TRBJ1-6,-,-,TRBV19
CAWSRLRGTARSGNTIYF,TGTGCCTGGAGCCGGCTTCGGGGGACTGCTCGCTCTGGAAACACCATATATTTT,TRBJ1-3,few,-,TRBV30
CASSLYRNNEQFF,TGTGCCAGCAGCTTATACAGAAACAATGAGCAGTTCTTC,TRBJ2-1,many,-,TRBV7-3
CASSYLPQETQYF,TGTGCCAGCAGTTACCTCCCTCAAGAGACCCAGTACTTC,TRBJ2-5,-,-,TRBV6-6
CASSLDGYAGPYEQYF,TGTGCCAGCAGCTTAGACGGGTACGCCGGGCCCTACGAGCAGTACTTC,TRBJ2-7,few,-,TRBV11-2
CASSLEGEFGYEQYF,TGCGCCAGCAGCCTCGAGGGAGAGTTCGGCTACGAGCAGTACTTC,TRBJ2-7,medium-sized,-,TRBV4-1
CSAAPRSGGTYEQYF,TGCAGTGCTGCCCCCAGGAGCGGTGGAACCTACGAGCAGTACTTC,TRBJ2-7,-,-,TRBV20-1
CSVRTESLQETQYF,TGCAGCGTCCGGACGGAGTCCTTACAAGAGACCCAGTACTTC,TRBJ2-5,-,-,TRBV29-1
CAIGGRSVSGNTIYF,TGTGCCATCGGTGGCAGGTCGGTCTCTGGAAACACCATATATTTT,TRBJ1-3,-,-,TRBV10-3